This T cell receptor beta chain appears in the sequencing data of a study of T cells in Graves' hyperthyroidism and ophthalmopathy. Overall study context: Peripheral blood was obtained at initial diagnosis, preceding any treatment.

The hyperthyroidism patients had all been newly diagnosed, and their disease duration was under 2 months. Their ages ranged from 18 to 65 years. A note on this clonotype: Its antigen is not identified.

Study-wide results and limits: The authors' 13 V-J model separated ophthalmopathy from stable hyperthyroidism.

The CDR3 totals 15 residues. From germline, CDR1 is MRHNA and CDR2 SNTAGT. V was pared by 11 bases and J by 0 bases, with 8 bases of the junction left unmatched. Using RNA transcripts as the source, TCR beta CDR3 regions were amplified. Researchers ran a first-round RT-PCR on the TCR CDR3 using the HTBI primer set. TCRdb re-called the multiplex PCR reads with MiXCR, one entry per CDR3 protein. The sample yields a few hundred thousand distinct CDR3 sequences, 15% to 19% seen once. The sequenced sample was blood. This sequence was found in a woman aged 18 to 35 with Graves' hyperthyroidism that later progressed to Graves' ophthalmopathy. V usage is TRBV6-4 and J usage is TRBJ2-7; 12 bases map to TRBD2. CDR3 coding DNA: TGTGCCCTTGGTATGACTAGCGGGAGCTCCTACGAGCAGTACTTC. Translating it yields CALGMTSGSSYEQYF.